The T cell receptor (beta chain) under discussion was sequenced for a study of blood T cell repertoires in COVID-19. TCRdb keeps only in-frame clones here, not all; method: immunoSEQ multiplex PCR. The sample shows about 250,000 clones, 80% to 85% of them seen only once. CDR1 is SGHRS, CDR2 YFSETQ, per germline. V lost 4 bases to trimming and J lost 2 bases; unmatched junction nucleotides: 4. The CDR3 extends over 15 amino acids. Material: peripheral blood. The TCR sequence derives from a woman aged 40 to 50 who had recovered from COVID-19. The rearrangement joins TRBV5-1 to TRBJ2-1, with 9 positions matching TRBD2. CDR3 in DNA: TGCGCCAGCAGCGCAGGCGGGGGGGCCTACAATGAGCAGTTCTTC. Protein: CASSAGGGAYNEQFF.